The present entry profiles one T cell receptor beta chain with its context. This clonotype was recorded many times. What antigen it recognizes has not been identified. Nothing much larger sits one base from this clone, and base qualities are not available. This beta chain came through as a stray read in a library set up for alpha chains, and its size says little. As encoded in the germline V gene (reference sequence), CDR1 is SEHNR while CDR2 is FQNEAQ. The CDR3, cysteine through phenylalanine, is 14 amino acids long. Kept here is only the CDR3 DNA, which spans 42 bases and is read in frame from base 1. After removal of 2 bases from V and 6 bases from J, the junction retains 6 bases not matched to a gene. Taken with the paper, the label for time point translates to: sample taken at primary tumor resection. Samples were obtained from 70 to 85 patients with early-stage, untreated non-small cell lung cancer from the lung TRACERx cohort. Without any cell sorting, TCR sequencing was performed on whole RNA extracted either from tumor and nontumor lung tissue or from cryopreserved PBMC samples. Only patients with enough RNA available from two or more tumor regions were chosen for TCR sequencing. Before selection, tumor and adjacent nontumor lung specimens were reviewed by a lung pathologist.

This entry comes from a study of spatial heterogeneity in lung cancer (dated by TCRdb to the late 2010s). Looking at the study overall: Beta-chain transcripts were consistently detected in greater numbers than alpha-chain transcripts, which likely reflected higher beta-chain transcript abundance. Both alpha and beta chains were TCR-sequenced in samples taken at surgery, namely 220 tumor regions, fewer than 85 matched nontumor lung samples and 45 to 60 PBMC samples. The study quantitatively compared TCR alpha and beta repertoires across multiple tumor regions, matched nontumor lung and blood in non-small cell lung cancer. TCR transcript counts in tumor regions correlated strongly with a T cell transcriptional module score from matched bulk RNA-seq. Nonsynonymous mutation counts, determined by whole-exome sequencing of tumor tissue, were related to features of the TCR repertoire. In the raw uncorrected reads, each unique combination of TCR and UMI appeared on average more than ten times. The paper's findings and limits, for the study overall: Counts of ubiquitous and regional expanded TCRs were found to correlate with counts of ubiquitous and regional nonsynonymous mutations, respectively. A correlation was observed between the number of expanded intratumoral alpha and beta TCRs and the tumor nonsynonymous mutation count. TCR-seq coverage of tumor T cells was estimated to be only about 6.7% for alpha chains and more than 11% for beta chains. Confirming at a functional level the hypothesis that regional TCRs recognize regional mutations was considered to require additional single-cell paired TCR alpha and beta sequencing.

Receptor libraries were prepared by 5' RACE. Sequencing instrument: NextSeq 500. In the TCR library protocol, a unique molecular identifier was attached to each TCR cDNA molecule so that PCR and sequencing errors could be corrected. Per the original workflow: TCR identification, UMI-based error correction and CDR3 extraction were all carried out with Decombinator tools. Expanded TCRs were defined as those above a frequency of 2 per 1,000, corresponding to the top 1% of the tumor frequency distribution. Expanded tumor TCRs statistically deemed absent (corrected P<0.05) from at least one tumor region were classed as regional, and all other expanded tumor TCRs were classed as ubiquitous. Rényi diversity was computed with the R vegan package after subsampling each repertoire 100 times to 5,000 TCRs. CDR3 similarity networks were constructed using string-kernel similarity of amino acid triplets, with links drawn between CDR3s whose pairwise similarity was above 0.82. The public reads were reprocessed in TCRdb via fastp at Q25 and MiXCR, keeping in-frame beta chains. Here each entry gathers all rows of one CDR3 protein and keeps the most common genes and DNA. The V and J calls follow TCRdb's processing rather than the paper's. The sample table contains fewer than 20,000 distinct CDR3 sequences; only one count was recorded for 6.5% to 8.5% of them. The ten biggest clones cover roughly 21% of the sample.

The chain was built from TRBV7-9 and TRBJ2-7; 8 middle bases align to TRBD1. The source is a female donor with early-stage non-small cell lung cancer. The starting material was lung tumor tissue, obtained at surgery. The CDR3 here reads CASSLQGQGAEQYF. The bases read TGTGCCAGCAGCTTACAAGGACAGGGCGCCGAGCAGTACTTC.